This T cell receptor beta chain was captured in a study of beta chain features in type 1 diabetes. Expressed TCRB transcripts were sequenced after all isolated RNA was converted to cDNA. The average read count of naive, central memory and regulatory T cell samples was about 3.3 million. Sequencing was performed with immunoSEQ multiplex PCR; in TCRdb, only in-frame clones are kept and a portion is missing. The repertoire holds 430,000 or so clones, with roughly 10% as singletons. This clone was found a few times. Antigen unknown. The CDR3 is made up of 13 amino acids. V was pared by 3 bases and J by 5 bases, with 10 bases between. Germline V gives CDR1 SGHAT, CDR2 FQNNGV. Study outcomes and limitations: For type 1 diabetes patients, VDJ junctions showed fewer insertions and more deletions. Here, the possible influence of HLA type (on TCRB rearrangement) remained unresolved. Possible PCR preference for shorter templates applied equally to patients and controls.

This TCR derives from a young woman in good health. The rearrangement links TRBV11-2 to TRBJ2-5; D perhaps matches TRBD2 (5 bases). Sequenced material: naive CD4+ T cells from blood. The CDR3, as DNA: TGTGCCAGCAGCTTCGGCGGGCGGGAGACCCAGTACTTC. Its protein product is CASSFGGRETQYF.